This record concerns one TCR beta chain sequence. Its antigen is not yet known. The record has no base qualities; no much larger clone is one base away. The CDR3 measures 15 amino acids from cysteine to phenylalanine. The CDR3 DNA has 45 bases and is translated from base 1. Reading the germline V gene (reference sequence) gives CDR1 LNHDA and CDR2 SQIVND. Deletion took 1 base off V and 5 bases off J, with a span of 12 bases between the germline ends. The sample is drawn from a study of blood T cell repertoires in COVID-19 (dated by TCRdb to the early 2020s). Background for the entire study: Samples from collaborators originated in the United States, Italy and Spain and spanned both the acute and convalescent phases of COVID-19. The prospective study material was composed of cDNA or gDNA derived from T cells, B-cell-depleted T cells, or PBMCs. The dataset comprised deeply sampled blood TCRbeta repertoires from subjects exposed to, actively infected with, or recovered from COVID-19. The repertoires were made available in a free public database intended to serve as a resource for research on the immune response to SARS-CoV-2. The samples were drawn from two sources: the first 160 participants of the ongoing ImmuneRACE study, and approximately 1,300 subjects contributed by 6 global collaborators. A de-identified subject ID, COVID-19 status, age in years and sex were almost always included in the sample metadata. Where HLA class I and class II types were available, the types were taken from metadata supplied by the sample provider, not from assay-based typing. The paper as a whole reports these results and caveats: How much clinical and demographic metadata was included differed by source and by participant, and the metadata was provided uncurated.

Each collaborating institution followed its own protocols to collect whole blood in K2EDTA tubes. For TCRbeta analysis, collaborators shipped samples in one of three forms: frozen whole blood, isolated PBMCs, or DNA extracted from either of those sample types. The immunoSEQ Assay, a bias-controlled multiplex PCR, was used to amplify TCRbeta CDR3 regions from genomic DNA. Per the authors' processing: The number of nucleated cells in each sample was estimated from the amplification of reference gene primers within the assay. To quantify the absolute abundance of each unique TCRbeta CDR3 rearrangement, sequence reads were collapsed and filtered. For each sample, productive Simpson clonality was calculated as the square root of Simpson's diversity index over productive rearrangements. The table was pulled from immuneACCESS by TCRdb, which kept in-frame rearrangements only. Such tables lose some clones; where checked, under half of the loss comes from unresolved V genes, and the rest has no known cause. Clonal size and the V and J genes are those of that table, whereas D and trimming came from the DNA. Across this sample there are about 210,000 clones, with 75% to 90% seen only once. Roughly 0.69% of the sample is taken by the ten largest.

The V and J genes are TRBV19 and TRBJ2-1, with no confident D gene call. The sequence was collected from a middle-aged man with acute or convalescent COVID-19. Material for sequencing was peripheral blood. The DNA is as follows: TGTGCCAGTAGTATAGCAAGGCAGGTAAACAATGAGCAGTTCTTC. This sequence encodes CASSIARQVNNEQFF.